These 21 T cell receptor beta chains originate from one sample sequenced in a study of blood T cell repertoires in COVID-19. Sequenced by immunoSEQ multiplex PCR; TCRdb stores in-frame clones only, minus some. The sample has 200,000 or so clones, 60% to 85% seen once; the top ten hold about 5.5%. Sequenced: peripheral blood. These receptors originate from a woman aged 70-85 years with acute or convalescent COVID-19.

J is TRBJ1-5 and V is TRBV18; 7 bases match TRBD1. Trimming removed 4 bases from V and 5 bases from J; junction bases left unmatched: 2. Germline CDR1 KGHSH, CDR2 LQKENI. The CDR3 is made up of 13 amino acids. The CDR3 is CASSQGADQPQHF. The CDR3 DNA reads TGTGCCAGCTCACAGGGGGCGGATCAGCCCCAGCATTTT.

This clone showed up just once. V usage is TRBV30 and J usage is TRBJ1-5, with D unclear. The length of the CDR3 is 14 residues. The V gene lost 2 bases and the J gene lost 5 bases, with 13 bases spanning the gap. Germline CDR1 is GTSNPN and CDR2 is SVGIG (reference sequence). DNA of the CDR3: TGTGCCTGGAGTCCTTCTTCTACGGATCAGCCCCAGCATTTT. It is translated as CAWSPSSTDQPQHF.

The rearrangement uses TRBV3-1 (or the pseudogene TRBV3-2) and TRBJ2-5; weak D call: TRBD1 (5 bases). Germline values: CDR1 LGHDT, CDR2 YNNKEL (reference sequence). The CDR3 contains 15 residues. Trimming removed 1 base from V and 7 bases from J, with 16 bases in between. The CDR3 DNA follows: TGTGCCAGCAGCCAAGGTTCAGGGTGGGGTGTGACCCAGTACTTC. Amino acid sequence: CASSQGSGWGVTQYF.

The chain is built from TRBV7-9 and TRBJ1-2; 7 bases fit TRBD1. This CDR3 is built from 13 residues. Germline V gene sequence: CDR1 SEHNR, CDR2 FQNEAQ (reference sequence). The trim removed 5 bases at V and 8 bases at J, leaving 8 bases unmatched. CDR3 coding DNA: TGTGCCAGCAGCCCCCTCGACAGGGTGGGCTACACCTTC. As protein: CASSPLDRVGYTF.

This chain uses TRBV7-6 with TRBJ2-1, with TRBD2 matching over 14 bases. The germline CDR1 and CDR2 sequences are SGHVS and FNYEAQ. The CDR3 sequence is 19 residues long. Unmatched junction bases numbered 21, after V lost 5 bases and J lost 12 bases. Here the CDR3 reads CASSTEATFGTSGSWGQFF. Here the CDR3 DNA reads TGTGCCAGCAGCACCGAGGCCACTTTCGGGACTAGCGGGAGTTGGGGGCAGTTCTTC.

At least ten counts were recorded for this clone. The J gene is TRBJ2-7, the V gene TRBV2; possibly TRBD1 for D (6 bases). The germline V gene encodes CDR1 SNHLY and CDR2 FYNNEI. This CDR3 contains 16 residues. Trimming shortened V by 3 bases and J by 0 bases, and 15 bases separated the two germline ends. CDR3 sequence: CASSDRGYLSSYEQYF. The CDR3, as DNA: TGTGCCAGCAGTGATAGGGGGTATCTTAGCTCCTACGAGCAGTACTTC.

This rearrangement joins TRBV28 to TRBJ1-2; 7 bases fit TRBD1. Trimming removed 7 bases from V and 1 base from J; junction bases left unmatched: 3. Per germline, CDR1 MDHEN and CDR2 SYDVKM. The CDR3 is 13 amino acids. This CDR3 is CASTQGGNYGYTF. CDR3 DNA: TGTGCCAGCACCCAGGGGGGTAACTATGGCTACACCTTC.

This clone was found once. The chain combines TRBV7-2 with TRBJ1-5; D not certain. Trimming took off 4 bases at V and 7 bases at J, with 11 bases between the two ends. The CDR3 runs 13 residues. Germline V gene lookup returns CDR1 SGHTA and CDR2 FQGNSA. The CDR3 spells CASSSVLGQPQHF. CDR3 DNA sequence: TGTGCCAGCAGCTCGGTACTGGGCCAGCCCCAGCATTTT.

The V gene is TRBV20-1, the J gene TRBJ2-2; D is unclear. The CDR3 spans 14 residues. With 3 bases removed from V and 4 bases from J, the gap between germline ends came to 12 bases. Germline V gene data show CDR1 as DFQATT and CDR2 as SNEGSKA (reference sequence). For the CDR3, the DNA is TGCAGTGCTAGTCCTCGGGTCGGCACCGGGGAGCTGTTTTTT. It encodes CSASPRVGTGELFF.

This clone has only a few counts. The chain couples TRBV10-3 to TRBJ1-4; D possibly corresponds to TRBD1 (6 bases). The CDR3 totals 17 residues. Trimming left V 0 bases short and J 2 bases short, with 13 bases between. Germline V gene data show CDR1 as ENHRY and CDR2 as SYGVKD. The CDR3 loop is CAISESGRGNTNEKLFF. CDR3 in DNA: TGTGCCATCAGTGAGTCGGGCAGGGGCAACACTAATGAAAAACTGTTTTTT.

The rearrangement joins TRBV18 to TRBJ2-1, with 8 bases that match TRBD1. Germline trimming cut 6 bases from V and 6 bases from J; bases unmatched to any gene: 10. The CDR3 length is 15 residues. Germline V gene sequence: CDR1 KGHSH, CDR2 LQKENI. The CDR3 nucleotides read TGTGCCAGCTCGCAGGGGGCTGGAACACCCAATGAGCAGTTCTTC. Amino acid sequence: CASSQGAGTPNEQFF. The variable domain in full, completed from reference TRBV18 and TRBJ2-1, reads NAGVMQNPRHLVRRRGQEARLRCSPMKGHSHVYWYRQLPEEGLKFMVYLQKENIIDESGMPKERFSAEFPKEGPSILRIQQVVRGDSAAYFCASSQGAGTPNEQFFGPGTRLTVL.

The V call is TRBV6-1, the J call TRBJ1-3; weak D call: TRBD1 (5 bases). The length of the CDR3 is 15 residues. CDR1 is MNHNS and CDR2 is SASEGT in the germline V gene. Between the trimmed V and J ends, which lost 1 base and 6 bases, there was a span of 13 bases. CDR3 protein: CASSEGGRVENTIYF. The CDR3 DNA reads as TGTGCCAGCAGTGAAGGGGGCAGGGTTGAAAACACCATATATTTT.

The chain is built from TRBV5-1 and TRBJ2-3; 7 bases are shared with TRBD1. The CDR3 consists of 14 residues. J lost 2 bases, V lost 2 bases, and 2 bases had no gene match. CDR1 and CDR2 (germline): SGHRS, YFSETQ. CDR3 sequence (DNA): TGCGCCAGCAGCTTCGGACAGGACACAGATACGCAGTATTTT. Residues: CASSFGQDTDTQYF.

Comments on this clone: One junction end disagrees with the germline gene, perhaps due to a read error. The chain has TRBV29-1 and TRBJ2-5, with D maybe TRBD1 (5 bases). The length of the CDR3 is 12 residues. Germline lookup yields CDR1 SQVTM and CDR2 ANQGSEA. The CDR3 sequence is CSVQSGPETRYF. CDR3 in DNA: TGCAGCGTTCAGTCAGGGCCCGAGACCCGGTACTTC.

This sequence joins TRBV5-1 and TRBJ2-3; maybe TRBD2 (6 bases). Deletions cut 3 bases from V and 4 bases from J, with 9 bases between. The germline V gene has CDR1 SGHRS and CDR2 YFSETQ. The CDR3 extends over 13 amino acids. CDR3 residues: CASSWRDADTQYF. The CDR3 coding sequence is TGCGCCAGCAGCTGGCGGGACGCAGATACGCAGTATTTT.

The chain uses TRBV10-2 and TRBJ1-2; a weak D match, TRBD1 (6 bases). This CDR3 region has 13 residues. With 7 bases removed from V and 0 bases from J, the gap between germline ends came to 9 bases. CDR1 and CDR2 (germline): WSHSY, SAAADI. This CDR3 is CASTDRTNYGYTF. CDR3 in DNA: TGCGCCAGCACGGACAGAACTAACTATGGCTACACCTTC.

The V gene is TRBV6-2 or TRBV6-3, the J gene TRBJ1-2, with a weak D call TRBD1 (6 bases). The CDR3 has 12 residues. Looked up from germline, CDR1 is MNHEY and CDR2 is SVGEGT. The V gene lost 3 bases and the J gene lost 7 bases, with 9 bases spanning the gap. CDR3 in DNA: TGTGCCAGCAGTTATGGGGGCGGTGGCTACACCTTC. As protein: CASSYGGGGYTF.

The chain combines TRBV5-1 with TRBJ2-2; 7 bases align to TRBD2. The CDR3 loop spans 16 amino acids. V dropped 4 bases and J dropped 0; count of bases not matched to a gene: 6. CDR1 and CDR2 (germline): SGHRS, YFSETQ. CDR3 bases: TGCGCCAGCAGCGCAAGCGGGGCTCCGAACACCGGGGAGCTGTTTTTT. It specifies CASSASGAPNTGELFF.

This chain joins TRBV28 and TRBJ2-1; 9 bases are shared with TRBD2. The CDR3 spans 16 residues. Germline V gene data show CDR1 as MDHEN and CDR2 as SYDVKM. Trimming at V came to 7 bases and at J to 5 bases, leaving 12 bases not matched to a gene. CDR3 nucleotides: TGTGCCAGCACCCTCGGGGCACTAGCGGGTGACAATGAGCAGTTCTTC. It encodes CASTLGALAGDNEQFF.

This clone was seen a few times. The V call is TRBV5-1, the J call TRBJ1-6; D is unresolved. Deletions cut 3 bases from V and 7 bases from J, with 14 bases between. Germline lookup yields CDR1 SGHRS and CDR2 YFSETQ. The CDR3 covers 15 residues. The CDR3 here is CASSSTAAENSPLHF. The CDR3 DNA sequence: TGCGCCAGCAGCTCTACAGCGGCGGAGAATTCACCCCTCCACTTT.

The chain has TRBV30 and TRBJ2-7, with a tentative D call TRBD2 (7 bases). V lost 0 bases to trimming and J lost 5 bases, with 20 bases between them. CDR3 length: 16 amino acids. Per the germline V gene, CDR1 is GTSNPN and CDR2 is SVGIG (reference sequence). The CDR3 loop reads CAWSVWGGGSGDEQYF. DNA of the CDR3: TGTGCCTGGAGTGTATGGGGGGGCGGGAGCGGTGACGAGCAGTACTTC.